This record looks at one T cell receptor (beta chain) sequence and its context. The study ran its PCR with 60 Vbeta and 13 Jbeta primers. This table comes from immunoSEQ multiplex PCR, and its TCRdb copy is limited to in-frame clones, with some not included. The sample totals roughly 190,000 clones; its top ten clones hold approximately 0.82%. Trimming at V came to 4 bases and at J to 6 bases, leaving 8 bases not matched to a gene. Looked up from germline, CDR1 is SGHRS and CDR2 is YFSETQ. CDR3 size: 15 residues. This sample was taken from a study of cytomegalovirus exposure and HLA in healthy donors.

Sequences were obtained from PBMCs. The V and J genes are TRBV5-1 and TRBJ2-1, with 9 nucleotides matching TRBD1. This TCR was sampled from a woman aged 18-29 years in good health and CMV-seropositive. As DNA, the CDR3 is TGCGCCAGCAGCCTAGGACAGGGGTTTGTCAATGAGCAGTTCTTC. It is translated as CASSLGQGFVNEQFF.